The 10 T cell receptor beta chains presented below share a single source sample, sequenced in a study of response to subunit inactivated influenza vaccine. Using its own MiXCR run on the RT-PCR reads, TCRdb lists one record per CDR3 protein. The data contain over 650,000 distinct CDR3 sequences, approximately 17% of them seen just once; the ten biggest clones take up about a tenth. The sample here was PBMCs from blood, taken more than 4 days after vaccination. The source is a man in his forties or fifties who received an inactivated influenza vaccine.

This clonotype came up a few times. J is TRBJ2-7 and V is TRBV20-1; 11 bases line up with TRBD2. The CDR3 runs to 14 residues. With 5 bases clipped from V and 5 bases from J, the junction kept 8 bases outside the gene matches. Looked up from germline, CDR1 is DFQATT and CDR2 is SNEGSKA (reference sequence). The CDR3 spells CSALIAGGSHEQYF. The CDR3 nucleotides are TGCAGTGCTCTTATAGCGGGAGGGAGCCACGAGCAGTACTTC.

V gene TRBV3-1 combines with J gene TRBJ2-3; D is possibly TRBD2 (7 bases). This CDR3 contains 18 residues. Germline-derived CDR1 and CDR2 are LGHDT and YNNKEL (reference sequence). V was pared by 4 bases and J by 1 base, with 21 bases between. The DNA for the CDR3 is TGTGCCAGCAGCCGATCCCCCACTGGCGGGGGCCGCACAGATACGCAGTATTTT. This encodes CASSRSPTGGGRTDTQYF.

The CDR3 nucleotides read TGTGCCATCAGTGAGTCCCGGAGGGGAGCCAGCAATGAGCAGTTCTTC. This translates into CAISESRRGASNEQFF. This chain uses TRBV10-3 with TRBJ2-1; D is possibly TRBD2 (6 bases). V lost 0 bases and J lost 6, with 15 bases in between. This CDR3 region has 16 residues. Germline CDR1 and CDR2: ENHRY and SYGVKD.

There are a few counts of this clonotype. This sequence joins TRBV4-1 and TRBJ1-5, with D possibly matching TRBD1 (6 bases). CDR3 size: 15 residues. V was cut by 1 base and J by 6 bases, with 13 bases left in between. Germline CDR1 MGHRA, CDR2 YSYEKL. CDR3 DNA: TGCGCCAGCAGCCAAGGAGGGCAGGGGTTTCAGCCCCAGCATTTT. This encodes CASSQGGQGFQPQHF.

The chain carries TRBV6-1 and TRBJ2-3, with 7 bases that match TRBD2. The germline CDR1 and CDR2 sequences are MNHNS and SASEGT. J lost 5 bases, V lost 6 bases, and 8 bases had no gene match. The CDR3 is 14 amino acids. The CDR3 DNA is TGTGCCAGCAGAAATACAGCGGGAAAAGATACGCAGTATTTT. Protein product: CASRNTAGKDTQYF.

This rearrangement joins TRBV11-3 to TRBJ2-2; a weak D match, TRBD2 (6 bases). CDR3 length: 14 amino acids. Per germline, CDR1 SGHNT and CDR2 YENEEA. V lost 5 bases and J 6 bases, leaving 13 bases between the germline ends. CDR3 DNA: TGTGCCAGCAGCCCGCATCGCGGGGCCGGGGAGCTGTTTTTT. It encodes CASSPHRGAGELFF.

This CDR3 is CASSQDVERRETQYF. CDR3 coding DNA: TGTGCCAGCAGCCAAGATGTGGAGAGGAGAGAGACCCAGTACTTC. J is TRBJ2-5 and V is TRBV4-2; D unresolved. CDR3 length: 15 residues. Between the trimmed V and J ends, which lost 0 bases and 4 bases, there was a span of 12 bases. Germline CDR1 LGHNA, CDR2 YNFKEQ.

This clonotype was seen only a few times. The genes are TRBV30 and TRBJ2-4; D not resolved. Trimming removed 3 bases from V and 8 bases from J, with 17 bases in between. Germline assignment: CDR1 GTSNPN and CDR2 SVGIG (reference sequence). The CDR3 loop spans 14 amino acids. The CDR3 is CAWSQPGDFDIQYF. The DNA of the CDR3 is TGTGCCTGGAGCCAGCCAGGAGACTTTGACATTCAGTACTTC.

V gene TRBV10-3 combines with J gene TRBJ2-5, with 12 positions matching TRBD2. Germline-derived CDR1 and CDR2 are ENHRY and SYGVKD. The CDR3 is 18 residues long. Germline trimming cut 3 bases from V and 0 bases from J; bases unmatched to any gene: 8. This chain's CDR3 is CAISDRLAGAQYQETQYF. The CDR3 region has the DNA TGTGCCATCAGTGATCGACTAGCGGGAGCACAGTACCAAGAGACCCAGTACTTC.

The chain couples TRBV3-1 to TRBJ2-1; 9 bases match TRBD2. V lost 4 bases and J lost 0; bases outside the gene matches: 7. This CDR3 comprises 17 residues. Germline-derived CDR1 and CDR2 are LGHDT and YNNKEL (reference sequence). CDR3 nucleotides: TGTGCCAGCAGCCCTCTAGCGGGGTTAAGCTCCTACAATGAGCAGTTCTTC. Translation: CASSPLAGLSSYNEQFF.